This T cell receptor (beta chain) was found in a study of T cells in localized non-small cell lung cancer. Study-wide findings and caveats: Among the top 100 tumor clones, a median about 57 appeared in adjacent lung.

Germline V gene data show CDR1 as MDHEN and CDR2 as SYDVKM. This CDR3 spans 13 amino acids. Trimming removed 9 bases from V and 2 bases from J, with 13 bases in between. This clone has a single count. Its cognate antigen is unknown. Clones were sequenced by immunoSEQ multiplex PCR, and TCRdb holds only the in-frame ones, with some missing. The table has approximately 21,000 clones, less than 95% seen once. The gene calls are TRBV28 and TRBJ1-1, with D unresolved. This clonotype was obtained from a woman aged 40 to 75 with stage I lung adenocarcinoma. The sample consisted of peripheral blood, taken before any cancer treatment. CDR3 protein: CASLTPGNTEAFF. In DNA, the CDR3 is TGTGCCAGTTTAACCCCAGGAAACACTGAAGCTTTCTTT.